Included here is one TCR beta chain sequence, with context. The antigen remains undetermined. The record originates from a study of CD8+ T cells in alopecia areata. Notes on the study in general: Scalp repertoires also include resident alphabeta T cells from normal skin. Scalp clonality and expanded CD8+ clones among the top 100 showed significant decreases with tofacitinib. TCRs were shared less clearly across patients than in mice, possibly for HLA-related reasons.

Treatment denoted: oral pan-JAK inhibitor, 5-10 mg twice daily. As part of sample collection, lesional scalp punch biopsies and peripheral blood were taken from alopecia areata patients. Following extraction, RNA underwent reverse transcription to cDNA, which served as the sequencing template. Assay used: immunoSEQ multiplex PCR; TCRdb lists only in-frame clones, some missing. This repertoire shows around 100,000 clones, 70% to 85% found once; its top ten account for approximately 15%. Germline values: CDR1 DFQATT, CDR2 SNEGSKA (reference sequence). The CDR3 runs to 9 residues. Trimming pared 7 bases from V and 4 bases from J, leaving 1 base between.

The sequence came from a human donor with alopecia areata. The source material was CD8+ T cells sorted from blood, sampled between weeks 43 and 45, from a patient treated with tofacitinib. The genes are TRBV20-1 and TRBJ1-4, with no clear D. CDR3 sequence: CSVNEKLFF. The CDR3 DNA sequence: TGCAGTGTTAATGAAAAACTGTTTTTT.